Listed below are T cell receptor beta chains from one sample, sequenced in a study of cytomegalovirus exposure and HLA in healthy donors. Using immunoSEQ multiplex PCR, the repertoire was profiled, and TCRdb retains in-frame clones only, with some absent. This sample has about 190,000 clones, with around 85% found just once. Sample: PBMCs. The receptor source for this set is a man aged 35 to 55 in good health and CMV-seropositive. The CDR3 runs from the conserved cysteine through the conserved F or W. A D gene is named only where the DNA matches it firmly. Part of the rows lack a size; the others show once, few, many or a class for expanded clones.

>TRBV5-1|-|-|TRBJ2-5
CASSEGYKETQYF
TGCGCCAGCAGCGAGGGCTATAAAGAGACCCAGTACTTC
>TRBV6-1|-|-|TRBJ1-5
CASSADWGGRQPQHF
TGTGCCAGCAGTGCGGATTGGGGGGGCCGGCAGCCCCAGCATTTT
>TRBV7-8|-|-|TRBJ2-7
CASSPGGPYEQYF
TGTGCCAGCAGCCCCGGGGGACCCTACGAGCAGTACTTC
>TRBV11-2|-|TRBD1|TRBJ2-3
CASSGTLDRVAGDTQYF
TGTGCCAGCAGCGGAACCTTGGACAGGGTGGCAGGAGATACGCAGTATTTT
>TRBV5-1|-|TRBD1|TRBJ2-1
CASSFISGQDYNEQFF
TGCGCCAGCAGCTTTATATCCGGACAGGACTACAATGAGCAGTTCTTC
>TRBV5-1|-|TRBD1|TRBJ2-2
CASSARTGVTGELFF
TGCGCCAGCAGCGCGCGGACAGGGGTCACCGGGGAGCTGTTTTTT
>TRBV7-3|-|TRBD1|TRBJ2-5
CASSGQGRETQYF
TGTGCCAGCAGCGGACAGGGACGAGAGACCCAGTACTTC
>TRBV6-6|-|TRBD1|TRBJ1-5
CASSRGQGEDQPQHF
TGTGCCAGCAGTCGGGGACAGGGGGAAGATCAGCCCCAGCATTTT
>TRBV28|-|-|TRBJ2-7
CASSLRVAYEQYF
TGTGCCAGCAGTTTACGGGTCGCCTACGAGCAGTACTTC
>TRBV19|-|-|TRBJ1-4
CASSLDSPFATNEKLFF
TGTGCCAGTAGTCTGGACAGCCCTTTTGCGACTAATGAAAAACTGTTTTTT
>TRBV18|-|TRBD1|TRBJ2-7
CASSPPLRTGASYEQYF
TGTGCCAGCTCACCACCGCTCAGGACAGGAGCCTCCTACGAGCAGTACTTC
>TRBV18|-|TRBD2|TRBJ2-3
CASSPRLAGNTDTQYF
TGTGCCAGCTCACCGCGACTAGCGGGGAACACAGATACGCAGTATTTT
>TRBV7-9|-|TRBD1|TRBJ1-3
CALDAAGGGNTIYF
TGTGCCCTGGACGCGGCAGGGGGTGGAAACACCATATATTTT
>TRBV28|-|TRBD1|TRBJ1-2
CASSLIGTAAGGDGYTF
TGTGCCAGCAGTTTAATAGGGACAGCCGCCGGGGGAGATGGCTACACCTTC
>TRBV7-3|-|TRBD2|TRBJ2-7
CASSPRLAGGPSSYEQYF
TGTGCCAGCAGCCCCCGACTAGCGGGGGGCCCGAGCTCCTACGAGCAGTACTTC
>TRBV2|few|TRBD2|TRBJ2-5
CASSEEAGVQETQYF
TGTGCCAGCAGTGAAGAAGCGGGGGTCCAAGAGACCCAGTACTTC
>TRBV5-4|-|-|TRBJ2-5
CASSPQGETQYF
TGTGCCAGCAGCCCGCAGGGGGAGACCCAGTACTTC
>TRBV30|few|-|TRBJ2-5
CAWSPQETQYF
TGTGCCTGGAGTCCTCAAGAGACCCAGTACTTC
>TRBV5-1|-|TRBD1|TRBJ1-2
CASSLGDRVGYGYTF
TGCGCCAGCAGCTTGGGGGACAGGGTCGGCTATGGCTACACCTTC
>TRBV7-2|-|TRBD1|TRBJ1-5
CASSFRQGGQPQHF
TGTGCCAGCAGCTTCCGACAGGGAGGTCAGCCCCAGCATTTT
>TRBV11-1|-|-|TRBJ1-1
CASSLILNTEAFF
TGTGCCAGCAGCCTAATCTTGAACACTGAAGCTTTCTTT
>TRBV4-3|-|-|TRBJ2-5
CASSPREGWETQYF
TGCGCCAGCAGCCCTAGAGAGGGTTGGGAGACCCAGTACTTC
>TRBV6-5|-|-|TRBJ2-2
CASSQAWNTGELFF
TGTGCCAGCAGTCAGGCGTGGAACACCGGGGAGCTGTTTTTT
>TRBV7-7|-|-|TRBJ2-7
CASSLVEGYEQYF
TGTGCTAGCAGCTTAGTTGAGGGCTACGAGCAGTACTTC